The 15 T cell receptor beta chains listed next were all sequenced from one sample in a study of blood T cell repertoires in COVID-19 (dated by TCRdb to the early 2020s). The method behind the library was the immunoSEQ multiplex PCR assay. TCRdb's version of the immuneACCESS table is confined to in-frame rearrangements and falls short of the full clone set. An unresolved V gene accounts for under half of the shortfall where checked; the remainder is of unknown origin. Recorded for this sample are some 95,000 clones; approximately 86% of them occurred a single time. The ten largest make up around 1.3% of the sample. The specimen sequenced was peripheral blood. These receptors were taken from a man aged 80 or over with active or convalescent COVID-19.

This chain uses TRBV12-3 or TRBV12-4 with TRBJ2-7; a possible D gene is TRBD1 (6 bases). With 4 bases removed from V and 6 bases from J, the gap between germline ends came to 10 bases. This CDR3 region has 12 residues. The CDR3 nucleotides are TGTGCCAGCAGTTCAGGGGTTCTCGAGCAGTACTTC. It yields the protein CASSSGVLEQYF.

The chain links TRBV10-1 to TRBJ2-7; possible D gene TRBD1, 5 bases. Germline V lookup: CDR1 WNHNN, CDR2 SYGVQD (reference sequence). The V and J ends lost 2 bases and 2 bases respectively, with 7 bases between them. The CDR3 spans 13 residues. DNA for the CDR3: TGCGCCAGCAGTGAGGACAGAGCCTACGAGCAGTACTTC. Encoded protein: CASSEDRAYEQYF.

This sequence joins TRBV6-6 and TRBJ1-5; no clear D gene. Between the trimmed V and J ends, which lost 0 bases and 4 bases, there was a span of 7 bases. Per germline, CDR1 MNHNY and CDR2 SVGAGI (reference sequence). The CDR3 contains 14 residues. The DNA for the CDR3 is TGTGCCAGCAGTTACTCGGAGTTAAATCAGCCCCAGCATTTT. Amino acids: CASSYSELNQPQHF.

V is TRBV3-1 (or the pseudogene TRBV3-2) and J is TRBJ1-3; D uncertain. The CDR3 extends over 16 amino acids. Germline CDR1 and CDR2: LGHDT and YNNKEL (reference sequence). V gave up 1 base and J gave up 6 bases, with 16 bases separating them. The CDR3 loop is CASSQGLGSSLNTIYF. In DNA, the CDR3 is TGTGCCAGCAGCCAAGGTTTGGGCAGTTCATTAAACACCATATATTTT.

The chain is built from TRBV20-1 and TRBJ2-1; D call uncertain. Per the germline V gene, CDR1 is DFQATT and CDR2 is SNEGSKA (reference sequence). V lost 6 bases to trimming and J lost 4 bases, with 4 bases between them. The CDR3 contains 10 residues. Here the CDR3 reads CSAYYNEQFF. CDR3 coding DNA: TGCAGTGCATATTACAATGAGCAGTTCTTC.

The CDR3 DNA follows: TGTGCCAGCAGCTTATCACTCGACACTGAAGCTTTCTTT. This encodes CASSLSLDTEAFF. This sequence joins TRBV11-2 and TRBJ1-1; D is unresolved. Trimming pared 2 bases from V and 3 bases from J, leaving 7 bases between. The CDR3 is 13 amino acids. Germline V gene lookup returns CDR1 SGHAT and CDR2 FQNNGV.

The chain is built from TRBV7-9 and TRBJ1-3; D not resolved. Trimming removed 2 bases at V and 1 base at J, with 9 bases between. The CDR3 contains 15 residues. Per germline, CDR1 SEHNR and CDR2 FQNEAQ (reference sequence). The CDR3 sequence is CASSLSELSGNTIYF. The DNA of the CDR3 is TGTGCCAGCAGCTTATCTGAGTTATCTGGAAACACCATATATTTT. Variable domain in full (rest from reference TRBV7-9 and TRBJ1-3): DTGVSQNPRHKITKRGQNVTFRCDPISEHNRLYWYRQTLGQGPEFLTYFQNEAQLEKSRLLSDRFSAERPKGSFSTLEIQRTEQGDSAMYLCASSLSELSGNTIYFGEGSWLTVV.

Only one count was recorded for this clone. CDR3 sequence (DNA): TGTGCCAGCAGTTTTGGGGGACAGGGAGGCACCGGGGAGCTGTTTTTT. Translation gives CASSFGGQGGTGELFF. The chain has TRBV28 and TRBJ2-2, with 9 bases matching TRBD1. Germline CDR1 MDHEN, CDR2 SYDVKM. The CDR3 consists of 16 residues. Trimming cost V 3 bases and J 4 bases; bases outside gene matches: 6. The full variable domain, with the rest looked up from reference TRBV28 and TRBJ2-2, is DVKVTQSSRYLVKRTGEKVFLECVQDMDHENMFWYRQDPGLGLRLIYFSYDVKMKEKGDIPEGYSVSREKKERFSLILESASTNQTSMYLCASSFGGQGGTGELFFGEGSRLTVL.

The rearrangement joins TRBV11-2 to TRBJ2-1, with 7 bases lining up with TRBD2. CDR1 is SGHAT, CDR2 FQNNGV, per germline. J lost 0 bases, V lost 4 bases, and 3 bases had no gene match. CDR3 length: 15 residues. The CDR3 nucleotides read TGTGCCAGCAGCTCCCAGCGGGACTCCTACAATGAGCAGTTCTTC. It encodes CASSSQRDSYNEQFF. The full variable domain, with the rest looked up from reference TRBV11-2 and TRBJ2-1, is EAGVAQSPRYKIIEKRQSVAFWCNPISGHATLYWYQQILGQGPKLLIQFQNNGVVDDSQLPKDRFSAERLKGVDSTLKIQPAKLEDSAVYLCASSSQRDSYNEQFFGPGTRLTVL.

The chain is built from TRBV30 and TRBJ2-7, with D perhaps matching TRBD2 (7 bases). V was cut by 1 base and J by 6 bases, with 13 bases left in between. The CDR3 is 13 residues long. The germline gives CDR1 GTSNPN, CDR2 SVGIG (reference sequence). The CDR3 region is CAWSAGGSLEQYF. CDR3 sequence (DNA): TGTGCCTGGAGTGCGGGGGGCAGCCTCGAGCAGTACTTC.

The rearrangement links TRBV11-2 to TRBJ2-1, with TRBD2 matching over 7 bases. The CDR3 has 14 amino acids. Trimming at V came to 2 bases and at J to 8 bases, leaving 6 bases not matched to a gene. The germline gives CDR1 SGHAT, CDR2 FQNNGV. CDR3 sequence: CASSLSRGVYEQFF. The CDR3 nucleotides read TGTGCCAGCAGCTTATCACGGGGGGTCTATGAGCAGTTCTTC.

Remarks on this clone: The sample holds other DNA sequences that translate to the same CDR3. This chain uses TRBV2 with TRBJ2-2; 9 bases line up with TRBD2. The CDR3 runs 14 residues. CDR1 is SNHLY, CDR2 FYNNEI, per germline. With V trimmed by 11 bases and J by 0 bases, 4 bases remained unmatched. The CDR3 spells CAGAGGPNTGELFF. CDR3 bases: TGTGCCGGGGCGGGGGGGCCGAACACCGGGGAGCTGTTTTTT.

The V gene is TRBV6-5, the J gene TRBJ1-1; TRBD1 matches at 9 bases. CDR3 length equals 15 residues. Germline V gene sequence: CDR1 MNHEY, CDR2 SVGAGI. V trimming: 5 bases; J trimming: 2 bases; junction bases outside the gene matches: 6. The CDR3 spells CASSRATGGNTEAFF. Written as DNA, the CDR3 is TGTGCCAGCAGTAGGGCGACAGGGGGAAACACTGAAGCTTTCTTT.

J is TRBJ2-7 and V is TRBV18; 8 bases match TRBD2. There are 15 residues in the CDR3. Trimming took 0 bases from V and 2 from J; bases not matched to a gene: 3. Looked up from germline, CDR1 is KGHSH and CDR2 is LQKENI. This CDR3 reads CASSPPGLGAYEQYF. As DNA, the CDR3 is TGTGCCAGCTCACCACCGGGACTAGGTGCCTACGAGCAGTACTTC.

The V call is TRBV28, the J call TRBJ2-3; 13 bases map to TRBD2. V lost 8 bases to trimming and J lost 1 base; unmatched junction nucleotides: 15. Germline V CDR1 and CDR2: MDHEN, SYDVKM. The CDR3 runs to 19 residues. CDR3 protein: CASFSWGGLAGTGTDTQYF. The CDR3 DNA reads TGTGCCAGCTTCTCCTGGGGGGGACTAGCGGGAACAGGCACAGATACGCAGTATTTT.